Below, one TCR beta chain is given with its context. These data are taken from a study of long-term antiretroviral therapy in people with HIV. Runs used v3.0 of the immunoSEQ assay and were done at survey level. TCRdb's table, derived via immunoSEQ multiplex PCR, lists solely in-frame clones and lacks some. The sample consists of just over 35,000 clones, roughly 82% of them appearing once. This CDR3 contains 17 residues. V was trimmed by 0 bases and J by 0 bases, leaving 12 bases between them. CDR1 is LGHNA and CDR2 is YSLEER in the germline V gene. The specimen comprised unsorted PBMCs, sampled 0.6 years after starting antiretroviral therapy. The source is a man in his late teens or twenties with HIV. The chain has TRBV4-3 and TRBJ2-4; no reliable D call. CDR3 protein: CASSQDRHNEAKNIQYF. Written as DNA, the CDR3 is TGCGCCAGCAGCCAAGACAGACACAATGAAGCCAAAAACATTCAGTACTTC.